These 22 T cell receptor beta chains originate from one sample sequenced in a study of blood T cell repertoires in COVID-19. Measured with immunoSEQ multiplex PCR; TCRdb has only the in-frame clones, and not every one. Seen here are approximately 140,000 clones, 84% observed once, and the top ten hold over 7.5%. The sequencing sample was made of peripheral blood. Receptors originate from a woman older than 75 in a cohort sampled during active or convalescent COVID-19.

This clone was observed a few times. The V call is TRBV25-1, the J call TRBJ2-5; D is possibly TRBD1 (6 bases). The germline V gene has CDR1 MGHDK and CDR2 SYGVNS. CDR3 length equals 15 residues. V lost 2 bases and J lost 5, with 15 bases in between. In DNA, the CDR3 is TGTGCCAGCAGTGAAACCTCCAGGGGATGGGAGACCCAGTACTTC. Protein: CASSETSRGWETQYF. Variable domain in full (rest from reference TRBV25-1 and TRBJ2-5): EADIYQTPRYLVIGTGKKITLECSQTMGHDKMYWYQQDPGMELHLIHYSYGVNSTEKGDLSSESTVSRIRTEHFPLTLESARPSHTSQYLCASSETSRGWETQYFGPGTRLLVL.

J is TRBJ2-3 and V is TRBV6-2 or TRBV6-3; D gene uncertain. From germline, CDR1 is MNHEY and CDR2 SVGEGT. V gave up 2 bases and J gave up 0 bases, with 6 bases separating them. CDR3 length: 14 amino acids. The CDR3 DNA is TGTGCCAGCAGTTACGATGCGAGCACAGATACGCAGTATTTT. It codes for CASSYDASTDTQYF.

The chain has TRBV18 and TRBJ2-1, with TRBD2 matching 15 bases. CDR3 length: 16 residues. Germline V gives CDR1 KGHSH, CDR2 LQKENI. V lost 5 bases to trimming and J lost 6 bases; unmatched junction nucleotides: 5. Here the CDR3 DNA reads TGTGCCAGCTCAGCGCCGGGACTAGCGGGGGGCAATGAGCAGTTCTTC. Translating gives CASSAPGLAGGNEQFF.

The CDR3 protein is CASRGTTMGGEEYF. The CDR3 DNA follows: TGTGCCAGCAGGGGGACCACAATGGGGGGAGAGGAGTACTTC. The chain links TRBV2 to TRBJ2-7, with TRBD2 as a possible D gene (6 bases). CDR1 and CDR2 from the germline V gene are SNHLY and FYNNEI. V lost 6 bases to trimming and J lost 11 bases, with 23 bases between them. The CDR3 totals 14 residues. Complete variable domain (other parts from reference TRBV2 and TRBJ2-7): EPEVTQTPSHQVTQMGQEVILRCVPISNHLYFYWYRQILGQKVEFLVSFYNNEISEKSEIFDDQFSVERPDGSNFTLKIRSTKLEDSAMYFCASRGTTMGGEEYFGPGTRLTVT.

The chain uses TRBV5-5 and TRBJ2-1, with TRBD2 identical over 7 bases. Germline-derived CDR1 and CDR2 are SGHKS and YYEKEE (reference sequence). V lost 2 bases to trimming and J lost 10 bases; unmatched junction nucleotides: 12. The CDR3 totals 15 residues. DNA of the CDR3: TGTGCCAGCAGCTTACGACGGGAGCCCGGGAGGGAGCAGTTCTTC. Protein: CASSLRREPGREQFF.

The chain couples TRBV6-5 to TRBJ1-1; 8 positions match TRBD1. V lost 6 bases to trimming and J lost 0 bases; unmatched junction nucleotides: 3. In germline, CDR1 is MNHEY, CDR2 SVGAGI. The CDR3 is 14 residues long. In DNA, the CDR3 is TGTGCCAGCAGGACAGGGGTCATGAACACTGAAGCTTTCTTT. Its protein is CASRTGVMNTEAFF.

V gene TRBV5-4 combines with J gene TRBJ1-6, with 9 bases that match TRBD1. Germline CDR1 and CDR2: SGHNT and YYREEE (reference sequence). The CDR3 is made up of 14 amino acids. The V and J ends lost 3 bases and 5 bases, in that order; junction bases with no gene match: 0. The CDR3 spells CASSWTGDNSPLHF. CDR3 nucleotides: TGTGCCAGCAGCTGGACAGGGGATAATTCACCCCTCCACTTT.

The V call is TRBV19, the J call TRBJ1-2; D gene ambiguous. Germline assignment: CDR1 LNHDA and CDR2 SQIVND (reference sequence). The germline V and J ends were trimmed by 5 bases and 2 bases, with 6 bases remaining between them. The CDR3 has 12 residues. CDR3 DNA sequence: TGTGCCAGTAGTTACAGAAACTATGGCTACACCTTC. Encoded protein: CASSYRNYGYTF.

The J gene is TRBJ1-4, the V gene TRBV5-4; 9 bases are shared with TRBD1. V shed 4 bases, J shed 7 bases, and the junction held 8 bases outside the gene matches. The CDR3 extends over 15 amino acids. Germline V gene lookup returns CDR1 SGHNT and CDR2 YYREEE (reference sequence). The CDR3 region has the DNA TGTGCCAGCAGCGAGGACAGGGGTCGGGTTGAAAAACTGTTTTTT. It translates to CASSEDRGRVEKLFF.

V and J are TRBV30 and TRBJ2-7, with D possibly matching TRBD2 (7 bases). The CDR3 runs to 17 residues. Germline values: CDR1 GTSNPN, CDR2 SVGIG (reference sequence). The germline V and J ends were trimmed by 0 bases and 3 bases, with 21 bases remaining between them. In DNA form, the CDR3 reads TGTGCCTGGAGTGTACTTCGGGGGGCCCACCCCAACTACGAGCAGTACTTC. Its translation: CAWSVLRGAHPNYEQYF.

This chain uses TRBV5-5 with TRBJ2-3; TRBD2 is a possible D gene (7 bases). The CDR3 length is 16 residues. The ends were cut back, 0 bases at V and 5 bases at J, with 16 bases in the middle. Germline CDR1 reads SGHKS; CDR2 reads YYEKEE (reference sequence). CDR3 coding DNA: TGTGCCAGCAGCTTGGGTCGGCGGGGGCGCTTAGATACGCAGTATTTT. Its protein product is CASSLGRRGRLDTQYF.

The rearrangement joins TRBV10-1 to TRBJ2-7; the match to TRBD2 covers 8 bases. The CDR3 spans 13 residues. In germline, CDR1 is WNHNN, CDR2 SYGVQD (reference sequence). CDR3 protein: CVTPGGRLYEQYV. The DNA for the CDR3 is TGCGTCACCCCGGGGGGGCGGCTCTACGAGCAGTACGTC.

The chain joins TRBV3-1 (or the pseudogene TRBV3-2) to TRBJ2-5, with 16 nucleotides matching TRBD2. Germline CDR1 is LGHDT and CDR2 is YNNKEL (reference sequence). V dropped 4 bases and J dropped 5; count of bases not matched to a gene: 10. CDR3 length equals 18 residues. Here the CDR3 reads CASSPKGTSGGARETQYF. CDR3 bases: TGTGCCAGCAGCCCAAAAGGGACTAGCGGGGGGGCGAGGGAGACCCAGTACTTC.

V is TRBV9 and J is TRBJ1-2; D not resolved. Trimming left V 3 bases short and J 4 bases short, with 16 bases between. From germline, CDR1 is SGDLS and CDR2 YYNGEE. The length of the CDR3 is 15 residues. The CDR3 reads CASSAPQSGGYGYTF. Written as DNA, the CDR3 is TGTGCCAGCAGCGCTCCACAGAGCGGCGGCTATGGCTACACCTTC.

V is TRBV14 and J is TRBJ2-5, with 8 bases identical to TRBD2. Trimming at V came to 3 bases and at J to 4 bases, leaving 4 bases not matched to a gene. CDR3 length: 14 residues. Germline assignment: CDR1 SGHDN and CDR2 FVKESK. CDR3 in amino acids: CASSQGLVGETQYF. Written as DNA, the CDR3 is TGTGCCAGCAGCCAGGGACTAGTAGGAGAGACCCAGTACTTC.

The rearrangement joins TRBV7-3 to TRBJ2-5; a weak D match, TRBD2 (5 bases). Germline CDR1 reads SGHTA; CDR2 reads FQGTGA. CDR3 length equals 16 residues. Trimming shortened V by 2 bases and J by 4 bases, and 17 bases separated the two germline ends. CDR3 nucleotides: TGTGCCAGCAGCTTACAAGGTGCGGGTCCGGGAGAGACCCAGTACTTC. Translating it yields CASSLQGAGPGETQYF.

J is TRBJ1-6 and V is TRBV6-5; 7 nucleotides agree with TRBD1. The V segment lost 10 bases and the J segment 2 bases; nucleotides outside the gene matches: 8. The CDR3 runs to 15 residues. Germline V CDR1 and CDR2: MNHEY, SVGAGI. The CDR3 nucleotides read TGTGCCACCGGACAGGAACCTACCTATAATTCACCCCTCCACTTT. Amino acids: CATGQEPTYNSPLHF.

V gene TRBV5-1 combines with J gene TRBJ2-6; D gene ambiguous. Germline CDR1 reads SGHRS; CDR2 reads YFSETQ. The CDR3 is 14 residues long. V was clipped by 1 base and J by 0 bases, with 2 bases between them. This CDR3 is CASSLLSGANVLTF. Written as DNA, the CDR3 is TGCGCCAGCAGCTTGCTCTCTGGGGCCAACGTCCTGACTTTC.

The V and J genes are TRBV12-3 or TRBV12-4 and TRBJ1-4; unclear D gene. The ends were cut back, 6 bases at V and 7 bases at J, with 12 bases in the middle. The CDR3 extends over 13 amino acids. CDR3 DNA sequence: TGTGCCAGCAGCTCCCTACCGGGTGAAAAACTGTTTTTT. Translating it yields CASSSLPGEKLFF.

The CDR3 here is CATSEGGLAGGDTQYF. CDR3 nucleotides: TGTGCCACCAGTGAGGGCGGACTAGCGGGTGGAGATACGCAGTATTTT. The rearrangement joins TRBV24-1 to TRBJ2-3; 11 nucleotides align to TRBD2. V trimming: 4 bases; J trimming: 5 bases; junction bases outside the gene matches: 7. The CDR3 is 16 residues long. Looked up from germline, CDR1 is KGHDR and CDR2 is SFDVKD.

The gene calls are TRBV2 and TRBJ2-1; D gene uncertain. V lost 2 bases to trimming and J lost 3 bases, with 11 bases between them. The CDR3 is 15 residues long. Germline V gene lookup returns CDR1 SNHLY and CDR2 FYNNEI. The CDR3 DNA follows: TGTGCCAGCAGTGAATTCGGTTCGGTCTACAATGAGCAGTTCTTC. Translating it yields CASSEFGSVYNEQFF.

The rearrangement uses TRBV3-1 (or the pseudogene TRBV3-2) and TRBJ2-3; 9 bases align to TRBD2. From germline, CDR1 is LGHDT and CDR2 YNNKEL (reference sequence). The CDR3 sequence is 15 residues long. J was trimmed by 8 bases and V by 1 base; bases with no gene match: 7. The CDR3 DNA reads TGTGCCAGCAGCCAAGTTCGTAGCGGGGGAGGTACGCAGTATTTT. This encodes CASSQVRSGGGTQYF.